The present TCR beta chain was sequenced within a study of T cells in localized non-small cell lung cancer. Overall study results and limits: The appearance of a median roughly 56 of the top 100 tumor clones was seen in adjacent lung.

Here immunoSEQ multiplex PCR was the method, and the copy in TCRdb shows in-frame clones only, minus some. Counted here are under 35,000 clones, about 82% occurring once; the ten biggest clones make up roughly 16%. Trimming cost V 5 bases and J 3 bases, with 13 bases left between them. Germline V lookup: CDR1 MNHNY, CDR2 SVGAGI (reference sequence). The CDR3 length is 14 residues. Turning to this clone: As yet, its antigen is unknown.

The receptor comes from a male donor at least 60 years old with stage III squamous cell lung carcinoma. The sequenced sample was peripheral blood, obtained before any cancer treatment. The chain combines TRBV6-6 with TRBJ1-1; the D gene is possibly TRBD1 (5 bases). Here the CDR3 DNA reads TGTGCCAGCAGTCGTCGGGGCAGAGACACTGAAGCTTTCTTT. It translates to CASSRRGRDTEAFF.